This paragraph reports one TCR beta chain. The antigen is undetermined. These data belong to a study of cytomegalovirus exposure and HLA in healthy donors. The study's findings and limits: Within a later analysis, the majority of CMV-associated TCR beta chains appeared HLA-restricted. Presence/absence analyses rested on an assumption that sequencing depth was roughly uniform across donors. Earlier results showed most TCR beta V segments being productive about 87% or about 30% of the time.

CDR3 size: 15 residues. Germline V gives CDR1 SGDLS, CDR2 YYNGEE. V was cut by 4 bases and J by 5 bases, with 18 bases left in between. Primers included in the PCR were 60 Vbeta and 13 Jbeta primers. Authors' methods: Later analysis identified tens of millions of unique TCR beta chains, 10 million to 12 million shared. Some clones are missing from TCRdb's copy, which holds only in-frame ones; the method was immunoSEQ multiplex PCR. D and trimming come from the DNA, and the V and J calls and clone size come from that table. The table lists about 210,000 clones, approximately 86% of them singletons. The rearrangement uses TRBV9 and TRBJ2-5; tentative D call: TRBD2 (7 bases). The specimen sequenced was PBMCs. The source of this sequence is a woman in her thirties in good health and CMV-seronegative. DNA for the CDR3: TGTGCCAGCAGCCCAGAAGGGGGGGTTATGGAGACCCAGTACTTC. This gives the protein CASSPEGGVMETQYF.